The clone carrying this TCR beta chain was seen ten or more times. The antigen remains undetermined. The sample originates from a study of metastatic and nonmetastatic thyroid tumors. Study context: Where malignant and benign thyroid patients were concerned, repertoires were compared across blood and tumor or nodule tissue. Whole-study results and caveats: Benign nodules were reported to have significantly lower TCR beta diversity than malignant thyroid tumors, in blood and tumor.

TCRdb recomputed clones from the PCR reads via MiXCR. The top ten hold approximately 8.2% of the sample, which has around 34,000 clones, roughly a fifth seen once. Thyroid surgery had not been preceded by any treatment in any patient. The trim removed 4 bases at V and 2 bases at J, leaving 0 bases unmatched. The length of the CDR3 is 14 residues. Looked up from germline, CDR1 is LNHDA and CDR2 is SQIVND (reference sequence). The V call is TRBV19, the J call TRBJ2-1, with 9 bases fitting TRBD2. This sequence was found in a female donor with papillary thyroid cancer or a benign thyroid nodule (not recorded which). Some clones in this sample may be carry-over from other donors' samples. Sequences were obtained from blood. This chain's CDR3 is CASSKREAYNEQFF. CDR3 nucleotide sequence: TGTGCCAGTAGTAAGCGGGAGGCCTACAATGAGCAGTTCTTC.